This is a list of T cell receptor beta chains from one sample in a study of blood T cell repertoires in COVID-19. Generated by immunoSEQ multiplex PCR, the TCRdb table keeps only in-frame clones and is missing some. Here the sample spans about 270,000 clones, roughly 85% being singletons. The sequencing sample was made of peripheral blood. Receptors were obtained from a woman in her forties or fifties who had recovered from COVID-19. Both conserved end residues are part of each CDR3. The order of the fields is clone size, J gene, V gene, D gene, CDR3 DNA, CDR3 protein. A D gene is named only where the DNA matches it firmly. Rows may omit the clone size; those that give it use once, few, many or a size class.

size: -
J: TRBJ2-3
V: TRBV6-6
D: -
DNA: TGTGCCAGCAGTTACGGACATTCGTCCACAGATACGCAGTATTTT
CDR3: CASSYGHSSTDTQYF

size: once
J: TRBJ2-2
V: TRBV7-3
D: -
DNA: TGTGCCAGCAGCTTATCTTCTACGAACACCGGGGAGCTGTTTTTT
CDR3: CASSLSSTNTGELFF

size: few
J: TRBJ1-6
V: TRBV2
D: TRBD1
DNA: TGTGCCAGCAGTGAGGAAACAGGGGATTCACCCCTCCACTTT
CDR3: CASSEETGDSPLHF

size: once
J: TRBJ2-7
V: TRBV7-2
D: TRBD2
DNA: TGTGCCAGCAGCTTAGCGGGAGCGGGAGCAGGGTACGAGCAGTACTTC
CDR3: CASSLAGAGAGYEQYF

size: -
J: TRBJ2-1
V: TRBV4-3
D: -
DNA: TGCGCCAGCAGCCCTCCCTCTAGTTCGAGCTCCTACAATGAGCAGTTCTTC
CDR3: CASSPPSSSSSYNEQFF

size: -
J: TRBJ1-4
V: TRBV3-1/TRBV3-2
D: TRBD1
DNA: TGTGCCAGCAGCCCTCAGGACAGGGTGGCAAAACTGTTTTTT
CDR3: CASSPQDRVAKLFF

size: -
J: TRBJ2-5
V: TRBV10-3
D: TRBD1
DNA: TGTGCCATCAGTGGACAGGGGTGGGAGACCCAGTACTTC
CDR3: CAISGQGWETQYF

size: -
J: TRBJ2-7
V: TRBV7-9
D: TRBD2
DNA: TGTGCCAGCAGCTTAACGGGGGGGCTTTTAGACGAGCAGTACTTC
CDR3: CASSLTGGLLDEQYF

size: -
J: TRBJ1-1
V: TRBV6-2/TRBV6-3
D: TRBD1
DNA: TGTGCCAGTAGTAAAGGGGGCAGGCTGAACACTGAAGCTTTCTTT
CDR3: CASSKGGRLNTEAFF

size: -
J: TRBJ2-1
V: TRBV9
D: TRBD2
DNA: TGTGCCAGCAGCCTAGGGACTAGCGGGAGGGTCAATGAGCAGTTCTTC
CDR3: CASSLGTSGRVNEQFF

size: -
J: TRBJ2-7
V: TRBV29-1
D: TRBD1
DNA: TGCAGCGTCAATGGGGTACCGGGACAGGGGTACGAGCAGTACTTC
CDR3: CSVNGVPGQGYEQYF

size: -
J: TRBJ2-7
V: TRBV6-6
D: TRBD1
DNA: TGTGCCAGCAGTTACTCGGCAGGGGGCGCGAACGAGCAGTACTTC
CDR3: CASSYSAGGANEQYF

size: -
J: TRBJ2-1
V: TRBV3-1/TRBV3-2
D: TRBD1
DNA: TGTGCCAGCAGTCGACAGGGATCGTACGATGAGCAGTTCTTC
CDR3: CASSRQGSYDEQFF

size: -
J: TRBJ1-2
V: TRBV18
D: -
DNA: TGTGCCAGCTCACCCGACGGGACAACTAACTATGGCTACACCTTC
CDR3: CASSPDGTTNYGYTF

size: -
J: TRBJ2-7
V: TRBV5-1
D: -
DNA: TGCGCCAGCAGCGACCCGGGAACTTTCTACGAGCAGTACTTC
CDR3: CASSDPGTFYEQYF

size: -
J: TRBJ2-1
V: TRBV7-2
D: TRBD2
DNA: TGTGCCAGCAGCTTAGGGGGACTAGACAGGGAGCAGTTCTTC
CDR3: CASSLGGLDREQFF

size: -
J: TRBJ1-1
V: TRBV12-3/TRBV12-4
D: -
DNA: TGTGCGGTTCGGGGGGATAACACTGAAGCTTTCTTT
CDR3: CAVRGDNTEAFF

size: -
J: TRBJ2-7
V: TRBV15
D: TRBD1
DNA: TGTGCCACCAGCCCCGGTACGGGGACAGGAAGAAACGAGCAGTACTTC
CDR3: CATSPGTGTGRNEQYF

size: -
J: TRBJ2-3
V: TRBV4-3
D: TRBD2
DNA: TGCGCCAGCAGCCCTTTAGCGGGATCCTGGCCAGATACGCAGTATTTT
CDR3: CASSPLAGSWPDTQYF

size: -
J: TRBJ2-3
V: TRBV24-1
D: TRBD2
DNA: TGTGCCACCAGTGATTTGGGGGGGGCAGATACGCAGTATTTT
CDR3: CATSDLGGADTQYF

size: -
J: TRBJ1-4
V: TRBV5-4
D: -
DNA: TGTGCCAGCAGCTTCGTCTCGGATGAAAAACTGTTTTTT
CDR3: CASSFVSDEKLFF

size: -
J: TRBJ1-5
V: TRBV5-1
D: TRBD1
DNA: TGCGCCAGCAGCTTGGGGCCACAGGGGACTGGGAGACATCAGCCCCAGCATTTT
CDR3: CASSLGPQGTGRHQPQHF

size: -
J: TRBJ1-2
V: TRBV5-1
D: TRBD1
DNA: TGCGCCAGCAGCCAGAGGACAGGGGACTATGGCTACACCTTC
CDR3: CASSQRTGDYGYTF

size: -
J: TRBJ1-6
V: TRBV28
D: -
DNA: TGTGCCAGCAGTTTAACCCGCCCCGGGGATTCACCCCTCCACTTT
CDR3: CASSLTRPGDSPLHF

size: few
J: TRBJ2-3
V: TRBV12-5
D: TRBD1
DNA: TGTGCTAGTGGTTTTGGGACAGGGTTCACAGATACGCAGTATTTT
CDR3: CASGFGTGFTDTQYF

size: -
J: TRBJ2-5
V: TRBV7-3
D: TRBD1
DNA: TGTGCCAGCAGCCCAGGGGGAAAAAGCGGAGAGACCCAGTACTTC
CDR3: CASSPGGKSGETQYF

size: -
J: TRBJ1-2
V: TRBV6-2/TRBV6-3
D: TRBD1
DNA: TGTGCCAGCAGTTACACGAAAGGACAGGTGTATGGCTACACCTTC
CDR3: CASSYTKGQVYGYTF

size: -
J: TRBJ2-5
V: TRBV7-3
D: -
DNA: TGTGCCAGCAGCTTATCGGGAATTCGTCGGACCCAGTACTTC
CDR3: CASSLSGIRRTQYF

size: -
J: TRBJ2-5
V: TRBV6-5
D: TRBD2
DNA: TGTGCCAGCAGATATAACGGGGGGTCCGGGGAGACCCAGTACTTC
CDR3: CASRYNGGSGETQYF

size: -
J: TRBJ1-1
V: TRBV28
D: -
DNA: TGTGCCAGCAGTTCCCGGACAGCTTCAAACACTGAAGCTTTCTTT
CDR3: CASSSRTASNTEAFF

size: -
J: TRBJ2-4
V: TRBV5-4
D: TRBD1
DNA: TGTGCCAGCAGCATACAGGGGGCGGCCAAAAACATTCAGTACTTC
CDR3: CASSIQGAAKNIQYF

size: -
J: TRBJ2-1
V: TRBV27
D: TRBD2
DNA: TGTGCCAGCAGCCCCGGGACTAGCGGGACACGGGACAATGAGCAGTTCTTC
CDR3: CASSPGTSGTRDNEQFF

size: -
J: TRBJ2-7
V: TRBV7-2
D: TRBD2
DNA: TGTGCCAGCAGCTCAGGACTAGCGGGGTACGAGCAGTACTTC
CDR3: CASSSGLAGYEQYF

size: few
J: TRBJ2-3
V: TRBV6-5
D: TRBD2
DNA: TGTGCCAGCAGTCCCCTAGCGGGGGCCCTAATACCGTATTTT
CDR3: CASSPLAGALIPYF

size: -
J: TRBJ2-1
V: TRBV18
D: TRBD2
DNA: TGTGCCAGCTCACCACCGGGACTAGCGGGGGTTGTAGGCTCCTACAATGAGCAGTTCTTC
CDR3: CASSPPGLAGVVGSYNEQFF

size: -
J: TRBJ1-4
V: TRBV12-3/TRBV12-4
D: -
DNA: TGTGCCAGCGGAGCTTCGACTAATGAAAAACTGTTTTTT
CDR3: CASGASTNEKLFF

size: many
J: TRBJ2-3
V: TRBV4-1
D: TRBD2
DNA: TGCGCCAGCAGCTCATGGACTAGCGGGAGCCCCCGTCGCACAGATACGCAGTATTTT
CDR3: CASSSWTSGSPRRTDTQYF

size: -
J: TRBJ2-7
V: TRBV7-8
D: TRBD2
DNA: TGTGCCTCTGGGGCGAGCGGGAGATCCTCCTACGAGCAGTACTTC
CDR3: CASGASGRSSYEQYF